A single sample gave rise to the 25 T cell receptor beta chains below, sequenced in a study of blood T cell repertoires in COVID-19. This table comes from immunoSEQ multiplex PCR, and its TCRdb copy is limited to in-frame clones, with some not included. The profile shows 60,000 to 70,000 clones, 85% to 90% of them singletons. Specimen: peripheral blood. These receptor sequences come from a woman of 80 years or more with active COVID-19.

V is TRBV7-9 and J is TRBJ1-1; the D gene is possibly TRBD1 (5 bases). The CDR3 has 15 amino acids. V lost 5 bases and J lost 0, with 13 bases in between. From germline, CDR1 is SEHNR and CDR2 FQNEAQ (reference sequence). CDR3: CASSPAGELNTEAFF. In nucleotides, the CDR3 is TGTGCCAGCAGCCCAGCGGGGGAATTGAACACTGAAGCTTTCTTT.

This sequence joins TRBV7-9 and TRBJ1-1, with 8 positions matching TRBD1. The germline V gene has CDR1 SEHNR and CDR2 FQNEAQ (reference sequence). CDR3 length: 16 amino acids. Trimming took 3 bases from V and 5 from J; bases not matched to a gene: 11. The CDR3 sequence is CASSFPQGARRTEAFF. The CDR3 DNA reads TGTGCCAGCAGCTTCCCCCAGGGGGCGAGGAGGACTGAAGCTTTCTTT.

This chain uses TRBV28 with TRBJ2-5, with TRBD1 identical over 7 bases. Trimming took 6 bases from V and 0 from J; bases not matched to a gene: 10. Germline V gene data show CDR1 as MDHEN and CDR2 as SYDVKM. This CDR3 spans 16 amino acids. The CDR3 sequence is CASSHEGTADQETQYF. CDR3 bases: TGTGCCAGCAGCCATGAAGGGACAGCGGACCAAGAGACCCAGTACTTC.

The chain employs TRBV5-1 and TRBJ1-1; D possibly corresponds to TRBD1 (6 bases). Germline V gene sequence: CDR1 SGHRS, CDR2 YFSETQ. The CDR3 runs to 15 residues. V lost 7 bases to trimming and J lost 5 bases, with 21 bases between them. The CDR3 reads CASRIMGTSRTEAFF. Here the CDR3 DNA reads TGCGCCAGCCGAATCATGGGGACAAGTCGAACTGAAGCTTTCTTT.

The chain recombines TRBV5-1 with TRBJ1-2; no reliable D call. The V and J ends lost 1 base and 0 bases respectively, with 7 bases between them. The germline gives CDR1 SGHRS, CDR2 YFSETQ. The CDR3 runs to 14 residues. The CDR3 protein is CASSLSDSNYGYTF. CDR3 coding DNA: TGCGCCAGCAGCTTGAGCGACTCTAACTATGGCTACACCTTC.

This rearrangement joins TRBV19 to TRBJ2-2; D is perhaps TRBD1 (5 bases). CDR1 and CDR2 from the germline V gene are LNHDA and SQIVND (reference sequence). CDR3 length: 13 residues. V was pared by 3 bases and J by 5 bases, with 7 bases between. CDR3: CASSIQGTGELFF. DNA of the CDR3: TGTGCCAGTAGTATTCAGGGTACCGGGGAGCTGTTTTTT.

This clone was detected a few times. The chain is built from TRBV5-1 and TRBJ1-2, with D tentatively TRBD1 (6 bases). The germline gives CDR1 SGHRS, CDR2 YFSETQ. The CDR3 is 14 residues long. V was cut by 0 bases and J by 3 bases, with 9 bases left in between. CDR3 protein: CASSLGSGDYGYTF. The DNA of the CDR3 is TGCGCCAGCAGCTTGGGCTCAGGGGACTATGGCTACACCTTC.

The rearrangement uses TRBV30 and TRBJ2-1, with D maybe TRBD1 (5 bases). This CDR3 has 13 residues. Trimming pared 0 bases from V and 4 bases from J, leaving 7 bases between. Germline V lookup: CDR1 GTSNPN, CDR2 SVGIG (reference sequence). The CDR3 reads CAWSVTGYNEQFF. CDR3 nucleotides: TGTGCCTGGAGTGTAACAGGTTACAATGAGCAGTTCTTC.

This clone was counted only a few times. The rearrangement uses TRBV5-1 and TRBJ1-3, with unresolved D. The CDR3 is made up of 16 amino acids. Between the trimmed V and J ends, which lost 0 bases and 0 bases, there was a span of 10 bases. The germline CDR1 and CDR2 sequences are SGHRS and YFSETQ. The CDR3 nucleotides read TGCGCCAGCAGCTTGGCCCCGACGGGCTCTGGAAACACCATATATTTT. Translating it yields CASSLAPTGSGNTIYF.

This sequence joins TRBV11-3 and TRBJ2-3; 8 bases line up with TRBD2. The J segment lost 4 bases and the V segment lost 4 bases, leaving 4 bases of the junction unmatched. From germline, CDR1 is SGHNT and CDR2 YENEEA. The CDR3 loop spans 14 amino acids. CDR3 in DNA: TGTGCCAGCAGCTCCCGACTAGCGTCAGATACGCAGTATTTT. It yields the protein CASSSRLASDTQYF.

The chain recombines TRBV19 with TRBJ1-5; D might be TRBD1 (5 bases). V lost 3 bases to trimming and J lost 6 bases, with 18 bases between them. Germline V gene sequence: CDR1 LNHDA, CDR2 SQIVND (reference sequence). The CDR3 contains 16 residues. The CDR3 DNA follows: TGTGCCAGTAGTATCCCCCAGGACATAAGAGGTCAGCCCCAGCATTTT. Translating gives CASSIPQDIRGQPQHF.

The V call is TRBV24-1, the J call TRBJ2-1, with 9 bases matching TRBD2. After removal of 5 bases from V and 2 bases from J, the junction contained 6 bases not matched to a gene. The CDR3 runs 16 residues. Germline values: CDR1 KGHDR, CDR2 SFDVKD. CDR3 sequence: CATSVVAGATYNEQFF. The CDR3 DNA follows: TGTGCCACCAGTGTAGTAGCGGGGGCCACCTACAATGAGCAGTTCTTC.

The V call is TRBV5-1, the J call TRBJ2-3; maybe TRBD2 (5 bases). Per the germline V gene, CDR1 is SGHRS and CDR2 is YFSETQ. The CDR3 is 14 residues long. Trimming stripped 1 base from V and 4 bases from J, with 10 bases between. This CDR3 is CASSLLGSPDTQYF. The CDR3 DNA sequence: TGCGCCAGCAGCTTGTTGGGGAGCCCAGATACGCAGTATTTT.

The genes are TRBV2 and TRBJ1-2; TRBD1 is a possible D gene (6 bases). The germline V gene has CDR1 SNHLY and CDR2 FYNNEI. The V end lost 3 bases, the J end lost 6 bases, and 17 bases lay between the germline ends. CDR3 length: 15 amino acids. This CDR3 reads CASSDRGGPRDGYTF. DNA of the CDR3: TGTGCCAGCAGTGATCGCGGGGGGCCTCGGGATGGCTACACCTTC.

The rearrangement joins TRBV7-2 to TRBJ1-1, with a possible D match to TRBD1 (6 bases). The germline gives CDR1 SGHTA, CDR2 FQGNSA. V gave up 5 bases and J gave up 4 bases, with 11 bases separating them. This CDR3 region has 13 residues. The CDR3 region has the DNA TGTGCCAGCAGCCTCACAGGGCCCACTGAAGCTTTCTTT. Amino acids: CASSLTGPTEAFF.

V is TRBV11-3 and J is TRBJ2-5; TRBD2 agrees at 8 bases. Trimming removed 5 bases from V and 4 bases from J; junction bases left unmatched: 3. CDR1 and CDR2 (germline): SGHNT, YENEEA. This CDR3 spans 13 amino acids. The CDR3 loop is CASSLRGGETQYF. Written as DNA, the CDR3 is TGTGCCAGCAGCCTTCGGGGGGGAGAGACCCAGTACTTC.

The genes are TRBV2 and TRBJ2-5, with D possibly matching TRBD2 (6 bases). CDR1 is SNHLY, CDR2 FYNNEI, per germline. The CDR3 length is 15 residues. V shed 5 bases and J shed 5 bases, with 18 bases lying between them. CDR3 residues: CASSSGTSQRETQYF. The CDR3 region has the DNA TGTGCCAGCAGTTCCGGGACTTCACAGCGGGAGACCCAGTACTTC.

This chain's CDR3 is CASSIGGGTPNQETQYF. In DNA form, the CDR3 reads TGTGCCAGTAGTATAGGGGGGGGGACTCCAAACCAAGAGACCCAGTACTTC. The V call is TRBV19, the J call TRBJ2-5; 7 nucleotides agree with TRBD2. Germline CDR1 LNHDA, CDR2 SQIVND (reference sequence). The CDR3 consists of 17 residues. The junction had 8 bases not matched to a gene; V was cut back by 1 base and J by 0 bases.

This clone has just a few counts. The chain recombines TRBV4-1 with TRBJ2-7; TRBD2 matches 11 bases. Trimming at V came to 0 bases and at J to 3 bases, leaving 10 bases not matched to a gene. The CDR3 has 18 residues. Germline loops: CDR1 MGHRA, CDR2 YSYEKL. Here the CDR3 DNA reads TGCGCCAGCAGCCAAGATTTGTCGCGACTAGCGGGGTTCTACGAGCAGTACTTC. It is translated as CASSQDLSRLAGFYEQYF.

This clone was counted between two and nine times. The chain's CDR3 is CASSASGGAGTQYF. Written as DNA, the CDR3 is TGTGCCAGCAGTGCTAGCGGGGGGGCCGGGACCCAGTACTTC. This chain links TRBV2 with TRBJ2-5; TRBD2 agrees at 12 bases. Trimming cost V 4 bases and J 7 bases; bases outside gene matches: 4. CDR1 is SNHLY and CDR2 is FYNNEI in the germline V gene. There are 14 residues in the CDR3.

The V gene is TRBV19, the J gene TRBJ2-7, with TRBD2 matching 7 bases. The CDR3 covers 13 residues. CDR1 is LNHDA and CDR2 is SQIVND in the germline V gene (reference sequence). The junction had 10 bases not matched to a gene; V was cut back by 11 bases and J by 3 bases. The CDR3 DNA follows: TGTGCCTCCCAACCATGGGGGGGCTACGAGCAGTACTTC. Translated: CASQPWGGYEQYF.

This rearrangement joins TRBV4-1 to TRBJ1-1; TRBD1 matches 10 bases. V trimming: 4 bases; J trimming: 7 bases; junction bases outside the gene matches: 6. Germline loops: CDR1 MGHRA, CDR2 YSYEKL. This CDR3 has 14 amino acids. CDR3 coding DNA: TGCGCCAGCAGCCGCGGACAGGGGGAAGATGAAGCTTTCTTT. Translating gives CASSRGQGEDEAFF.

The CDR3 sequence is CASSALDRTADTQYF. CDR3 nucleotides: TGTGCCAGCAGTGCCCTTGACAGAACAGCAGATACGCAGTATTTT. The gene calls are TRBV25-1 and TRBJ2-3, with D perhaps matching TRBD1 (5 bases). CDR3 length: 15 residues. Germline values: CDR1 MGHDK, CDR2 SYGVNS. V lost 4 bases and J lost 4, with 15 bases in between.

The DNA for the CDR3 is TGTGCCAGCAGCCCCCAAGCGGAGCTCTACAATGAGCAGTTCTTC. Translated, it gives CASSPQAELYNEQFF. The gene calls are TRBV9 and TRBJ2-1, with a tentative D call TRBD2 (5 bases). The V and J ends lost 4 bases and 3 bases respectively, with 14 bases between them. The CDR3 has 15 amino acids. CDR1 SGDLS and CDR2 YYNGEE come from the germline V gene. Together with reference TRBV9 and TRBJ2-1, the CDR3 gives the full variable domain: DSGVTQTPKHLITATGQRVTLRCSPRSGDLSVYWYQQSLDQGLQFLIQYYNGEERAKGNILERFSAQQFPDLHSELNLSSLELGDSALYFCASSPQAELYNEQFFGPGTRLTVL.

J is TRBJ2-7 and V is TRBV5-5, with 9 bases lining up with TRBD1. J was trimmed by 4 bases and V by 5 bases; bases with no gene match: 7. The CDR3 has 14 residues. CDR1 is SGHKS and CDR2 is YYEKEE in the germline V gene (reference sequence). In DNA form, the CDR3 reads TGTGCCAGCAGACCGGGACAGGGACTGTACGAGCAGTACTTC. Protein: CASRPGQGLYEQYF.